The sequence of this T cell receptor (beta chain) was determined in a study of cytomegalovirus exposure and HLA in healthy donors. The PCR had 60 Vbeta and 13 Jbeta primers. Generated by immunoSEQ multiplex PCR, the TCRdb table keeps only in-frame clones and is missing some. Its table lists 200,000 or so clones. In the case of this clone: The antigen is undetermined.

Study outcomes and limitations: An analysis that came later showed most CMV-associated TCR beta chains appearing HLA-restricted. With DRB1 most and HLA-C fewest, TCR association rates differed between HLA loci in a later analysis. The Asian-associated ancestry cluster reportedly had fewer N-insertions than the roughly 700-donor mean in a later analysis.

Samples came from healthy bone marrow donors. CDR3 length equals 14 residues. V dropped 2 bases and J dropped 6 bases, with 14 bases sitting between them. Germline-derived CDR1 and CDR2 are LNHDA and SQIVND (reference sequence). This receptor was identified in a boy aged 10-17 years in good health and CMV-seronegative. Sample: PBMCs. This chain links TRBV19 with TRBJ2-7; D is perhaps TRBD1 (5 bases). The CDR3 region is CASSISSGYGEQYF. The CDR3 DNA is TGTGCCAGTAGTATATCGTCAGGGTATGGCGAGCAGTACTTC.